This T cell receptor beta chain was recorded in a study of cytomegalovirus exposure and HLA in healthy donors. About the study: The approximately 120 validation repertoires were produced on the same platform as the 550 to 700 repertoires of the first cohort. This was reported in a later analysis. Study results and caveats: The classifier reportedly diagnosed cytomegalovirus status with high specificity and sensitivity. The listing of 150 to 200 TCR beta chains classed them as cytomegalovirus-associated. In vitro testing confirmed three CMV-associated chains as specific for CMV antigens.

Turning to this clone: Its target is unknown.

Profiled with immunoSEQ multiplex PCR; TCRdb holds only in-frame clones, not every one. The repertoire holds over 45,000 clones, with approximately 93% as singletons. The CDR3 runs 18 residues. Between the trimmed V and J ends, which lost 4 bases and 0 bases, there was a span of 16 bases. Germline-derived CDR1 and CDR2 are MGHDK and SYGVNS. Sequencing was done on a sample of PBMCs. V and J are TRBV25-1 and TRBJ1-6; a possible D gene is TRBD1 (6 bases). The clonotype originates from a woman between 18 and 30 years old in good health and CMV-seronegative. The CDR3 here is CASSASDSQSSYNSPLHF. The CDR3 nucleotides are TGTGCCAGCAGTGCCTCGGACAGCCAAAGCTCCTATAATTCACCCCTCCACTTT.